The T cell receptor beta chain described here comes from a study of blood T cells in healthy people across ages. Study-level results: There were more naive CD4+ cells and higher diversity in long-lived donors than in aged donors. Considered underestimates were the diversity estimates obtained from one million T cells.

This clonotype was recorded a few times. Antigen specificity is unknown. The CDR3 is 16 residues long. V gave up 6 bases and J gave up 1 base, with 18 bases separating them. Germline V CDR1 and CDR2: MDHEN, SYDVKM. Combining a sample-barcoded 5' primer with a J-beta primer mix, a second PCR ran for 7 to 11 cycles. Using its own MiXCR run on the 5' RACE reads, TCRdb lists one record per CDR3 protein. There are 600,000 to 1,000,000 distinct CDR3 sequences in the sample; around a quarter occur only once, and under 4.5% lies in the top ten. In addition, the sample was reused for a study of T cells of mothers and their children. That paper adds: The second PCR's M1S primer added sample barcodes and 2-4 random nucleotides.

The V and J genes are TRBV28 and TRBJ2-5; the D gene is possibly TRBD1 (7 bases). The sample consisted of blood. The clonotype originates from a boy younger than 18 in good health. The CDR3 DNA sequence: TGTGCCAGCAGGGAGACAGGGACTTCAAGCCAAGAGACCCAGTACTTC. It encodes CASRETGTSSQETQYF.